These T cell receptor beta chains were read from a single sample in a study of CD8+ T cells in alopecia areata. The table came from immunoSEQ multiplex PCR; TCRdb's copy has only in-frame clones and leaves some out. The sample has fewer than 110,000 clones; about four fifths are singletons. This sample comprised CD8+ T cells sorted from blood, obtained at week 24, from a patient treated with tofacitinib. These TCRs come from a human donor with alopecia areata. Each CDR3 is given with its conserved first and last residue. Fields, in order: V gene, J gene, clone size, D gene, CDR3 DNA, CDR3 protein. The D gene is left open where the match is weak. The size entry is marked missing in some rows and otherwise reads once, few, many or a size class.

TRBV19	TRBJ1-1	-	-	TGTGCCAGTAGTATCGGTCACCGGAACACTGAAGCTTTCTTT	CASSIGHRNTEAFF
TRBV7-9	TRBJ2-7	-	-	TGTGCCAGCACCCCCGACGGTTCCTACGAGCAGTACTTC	CASTPDGSYEQYF
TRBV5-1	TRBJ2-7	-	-	TGCGCCAGCAGCTTGGGACTAGGGGGAACCTACGAGCAGTACTTC	CASSLGLGGTYEQYF
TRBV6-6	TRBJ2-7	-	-	TGTGCCAGCAGTTATGCGGCTGACGAGCAGTACTTC	CASSYAADEQYF
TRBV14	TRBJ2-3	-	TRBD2	TGTGCCAGCAGCCTAGGCGGGACTAGCGGCCCCGTCACAGATACGCAGTATTTT	CASSLGGTSGPVTDTQYF
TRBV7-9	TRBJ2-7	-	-	TGTGCCAGCACCCTAGGGGGGCCCGAGCAGTACTTC	CASTLGGPEQYF
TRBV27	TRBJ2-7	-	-	TGTGCCAGCAGAAAAGGGGGGGACTACGAGCAGTACTTC	CASRKGGDYEQYF
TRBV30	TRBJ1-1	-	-	TGTGCCTGGACACTAGATAGTGAAGCTTTCTTT	CAWTLDSEAFF
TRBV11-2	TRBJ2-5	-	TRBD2	TGTGCCAGCAGCCCTGTGACTAGCGGGGGGCAAGAGACCCAGTACTTC	CASSPVTSGGQETQYF
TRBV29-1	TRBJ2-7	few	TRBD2	TGCAGCGTTGTCCCCCGGGACTATGCTACCTACGAGCAGTACTTC	CSVVPRDYATYEQYF
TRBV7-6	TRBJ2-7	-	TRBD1	TGTGCCAGCAGCCCACTGACAGGGCCCTACGAGCAGTACTTC	CASSPLTGPYEQYF
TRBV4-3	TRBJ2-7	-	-	TGCGCCAGCAGCCCGACACCGAAGAAAGGGGACGAGCAGTACTTC	CASSPTPKKGDEQYF
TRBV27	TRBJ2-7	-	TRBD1	TGTGCCAGCAGCCTCTCCCCGGGACAGGGATACGAGCAGTACTTC	CASSLSPGQGYEQYF
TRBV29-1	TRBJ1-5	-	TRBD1	TGCAGCGTCATCTACAGGGGAGGGAGCAATCAGCCCCAGCATTTT	CSVIYRGGSNQPQHF
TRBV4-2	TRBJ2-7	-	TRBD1	TGTGCCAGCAGCCAAGAGGGACAGGGTTACTCCTACGAGCAGTACTTC	CASSQEGQGYSYEQYF
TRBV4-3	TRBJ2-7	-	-	TGCGCCAGCAGCCAAACAGGGTCAGACGAGCAGTACTTC	CASSQTGSDEQYF
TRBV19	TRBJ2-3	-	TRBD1	TGTGCCAGTAGCCCTCCCTGGGACAGAGGCATAGATACGCAGTATTTT	CASSPPWDRGIDTQYF
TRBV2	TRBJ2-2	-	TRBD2	TGTGCCAGCGACCCGGGACTAGCGGGCGGGGAGCTGTTTTTT	CASDPGLAGGELFF
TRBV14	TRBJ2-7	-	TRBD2	TGTGCCAGCAGCCAAGGGACTAGCGGGGACCCCTACGAGCAGTACTTC	CASSQGTSGDPYEQYF
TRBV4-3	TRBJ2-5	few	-	TGCGCCAGCAGCCAAGATGCAAAGGGGGAGACCCAGTACTTC	CASSQDAKGETQYF
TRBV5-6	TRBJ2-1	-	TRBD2	TGTGCCAGCAGCGACATACTAGCGGAGCAGTTCTTC	CASSDILAEQFF
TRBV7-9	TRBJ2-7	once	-	TGTGCCAGCAGCAGTTCCGGGAGAGACTACGAGCAGTACTTC	CASSSSGRDYEQYF
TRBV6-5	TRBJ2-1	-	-	TGTGCCAGCAGGATTTTAGATGGAGATGAGCAGTTCTTC	CASRILDGDEQFF
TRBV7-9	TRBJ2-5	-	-	TGTGCCAGCAGCCAAGAGGGGCCCGCGGAGACCCAGTACTTC	CASSQEGPAETQYF
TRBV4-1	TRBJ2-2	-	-	TGCGCCAGCAGCCAAGAAGCAGGTGCTACCGGGGAGCTGTTTTTT	CASSQEAGATGELFF
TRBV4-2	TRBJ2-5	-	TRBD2	TGTGCCAGCAGCTCGACTAGCGAAGAGACCCAGTACTTC	CASSSTSEETQYF
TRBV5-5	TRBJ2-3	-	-	TGTGCCAGCAGCTTGGAGCGGGACAGGATTGGGGATACGCAGTATTTT	CASSLERDRIGDTQYF
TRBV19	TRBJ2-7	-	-	TGTGCCAGTAGTTCGGCTCTCTCCTACGAGCAGTACTTC	CASSSALSYEQYF
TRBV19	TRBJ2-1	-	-	TGTGCCAGTAGCCTCAGGGACTCTAAAATCAATGAGCAGTTCTTC	CASSLRDSKINEQFF
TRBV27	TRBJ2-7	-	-	TGTGCCAGCGGTTTCCCCGAGCAGTACTTC	CASGFPEQYF
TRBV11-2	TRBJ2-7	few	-	TGTGCCAGCAGCTTATCAACCCCTTCTAGCTCCTACGAGCAGTACTTC	CASSLSTPSSSYEQYF
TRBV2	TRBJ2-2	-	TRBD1	TGTGCCAGCAGTGAATGGGGGACAGGGGGTCCGCAGAACACCGGGGAGCTGTTTTTT	CASSEWGTGGPQNTGELFF
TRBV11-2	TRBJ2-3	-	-	TGTGCCAGCAGTTCGCTTAGGGGAGACACAGATACGCAGTATTTT	CASSSLRGDTDTQYF
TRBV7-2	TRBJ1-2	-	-	TGTGCCAGCAGCTTTGTAATAAGGGATGGCTACACCTTC	CASSFVIRDGYTF
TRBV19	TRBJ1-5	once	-	TGTGCCAGTAACGCCAGGGCGTATAGCAATCAGCCCCAGCATTTT	CASNARAYSNQPQHF
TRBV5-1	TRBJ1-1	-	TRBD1	TGCGCCAGCAGCTTCGGGACAGGTGCTAACACTGAAGCTTTCTTT	CASSFGTGANTEAFF
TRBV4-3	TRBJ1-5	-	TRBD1	TGCGCCAGCAGCCAAGATTTCCGGACAGGGGGCCAGCCCCAGCATTTT	CASSQDFRTGGQPQHF
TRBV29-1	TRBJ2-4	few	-	TGCAGCGTTGTGGCAGACACCAAAAACATTCAGTACTTC	CSVVADTKNIQYF
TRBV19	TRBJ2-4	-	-	TGTGCCAGTAGTGAGGGCGGAGCCAAAAACATTCAGTACTTC	CASSEGGAKNIQYF
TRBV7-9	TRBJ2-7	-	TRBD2	TGTGCCAGCAGCCCTGGACTAGCAGGGACCTACGAGCAGTACTTC	CASSPGLAGTYEQYF
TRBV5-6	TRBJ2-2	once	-	TGTGCCAGCAGCTTACCTGGGGGAGGCGGGGAGCTGTTTTTT	CASSLPGGGGELFF
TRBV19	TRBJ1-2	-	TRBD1	TGTGCCAGTTCAGGGGACAGGGCAGGTGGCTACACCTTC	CASSGDRAGGYTF
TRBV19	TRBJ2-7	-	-	TGTGCCAGTAGCCTCGGGACCGCGCGCGAGCAGTACTTC	CASSLGTAREQYF
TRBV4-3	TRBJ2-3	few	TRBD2	TGCGCCAGCAGCCAAGATTGGACTAGCGCCCCAGATACGCAGTATTTT	CASSQDWTSAPDTQYF
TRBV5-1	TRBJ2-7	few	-	TGCGCCAGCAGCTTGAACTGGGACGAGCAGTACTTC	CASSLNWDEQYF
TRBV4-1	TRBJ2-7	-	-	TGCGCCAGCAGCCAAGAGGCATTCTCCTACGAGCAGTACTTC	CASSQEAFSYEQYF
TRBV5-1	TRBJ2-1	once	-	TGCGCCAGCAGCGGGGCGGCCAGCTCCTACAATGAGCAGTTCTTC	CASSGAASSYNEQFF
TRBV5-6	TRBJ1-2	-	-	TGTGCCAGCAGCTTGACACCTGTCTTTTTTGATGGCTACACCTTC	CASSLTPVFFDGYTF
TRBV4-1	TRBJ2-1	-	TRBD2	TGCGCCAGCAGCCAACTGCTAGCGGGGGACTACAATGAGCAGTTCTTC	CASSQLLAGDYNEQFF
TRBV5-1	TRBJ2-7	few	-	TGCGCCAGCAGCTTGGTTCAGGGTCACGAGCAGTACTTC	CASSLVQGHEQYF
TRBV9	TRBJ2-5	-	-	TGTGCCAGCAGCGCTGCGTCCCAAGAGACCCAGTACTTC	CASSAASQETQYF
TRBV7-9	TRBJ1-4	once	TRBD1	TGTGCCAGCAGCTCGGGGACAGTTCGGGAAGAAAAACTGTTTTTT	CASSSGTVREEKLFF
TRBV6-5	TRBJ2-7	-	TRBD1	TGTGCCAGCACTGGACAGGGGTTCGACGAGCAGTACTTC	CASTGQGFDEQYF
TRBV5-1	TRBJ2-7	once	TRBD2	TGCGCCAGCTCGGGGGGGACCTACGAGCAGTACTTC	CASSGGTYEQYF
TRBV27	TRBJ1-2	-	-	TGTGCCGGCAGTTTCAGCTTCCCTGGATTTGGCGGTGGCTACACCTTC	CAGSFSFPGFGGGYTF
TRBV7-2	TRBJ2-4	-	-	TGTGCCAGCAGCCAAGACACAATAGCCAAAAACATTCAGTACTTC	CASSQDTIAKNIQYF
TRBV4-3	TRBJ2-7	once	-	TGCGCCAGCAGCCAAGGCGTACGAAGGAGCTACGAGCAGTACTTC	CASSQGVRRSYEQYF